A selection of T cell receptor beta chains follows, all from one sample in a study of cytomegalovirus exposure and HLA in healthy donors. Sequencing was performed with immunoSEQ multiplex PCR; in TCRdb, only in-frame clones are kept and a portion is missing. The sample holds approximately 150,000 clones, roughly 70% seen once. The sample taken for sequencing was PBMCs. Receptor source: a man in his thirties or forties in good health and CMV-seropositive. The CDR3 runs from the conserved cysteine through the conserved F or W. The order of the fields is V gene, clone size, J gene, D gene, CDR3 DNA, CDR3 protein. A D gene is named only where the DNA matches it firmly. The listing skips clone size in some rows; elsewhere it reads once, few, many or a size class.

TRBV18	.	TRBJ2-7	TRBD1	TGTGCCAGCTCACCGCCCCGGGACAGGGGGCCATACGAGCAGTACTTC	CASSPPRDRGPYEQYF
TRBV27	.	TRBJ2-5	TRBD2	TGTGCCAGCAGTTTAAGCGGGAGGGTGGAAGAGACCCAGTACTTC	CASSLSGRVEETQYF
TRBV11-2	once	TRBJ2-1	TRBD2	TGTGCCAGCAGCTTAGAGCGGGAGGTCTACAATGAGCAGTTCTTC	CASSLEREVYNEQFF
TRBV10-3	.	TRBJ2-1	TRBD1	TGTGCCATCTCCAGATCGTTCGGACAGGGGGACAATGAGCAGTTCTTC	CAISRSFGQGDNEQFF
TRBV11-2	.	TRBJ2-7	TRBD1	TGTGCCAGCCAGAAGGACAGGTCCAGCTCCTACGAGCAGTACTTC	CASQKDRSSSYEQYF
TRBV5-6	.	TRBJ2-5	TRBD1	TGTGCCAGCAGCGGGACAGGAGTGGAGACCCAGTACTTC	CASSGTGVETQYF
TRBV30	.	TRBJ2-4	TRBD1	TGTGCCTGGAGAAAATCACCGGGACAGGGGGCGGTGGGAACCAAAAACATTCAGTACTTC	CAWRKSPGQGAVGTKNIQYF
TRBV27	.	TRBJ2-1	.	TGTGCCAGCAGTTTTTCCTCTAATGAGCAGTTCTTC	CASSFSSNEQFF
TRBV19	.	TRBJ2-2	TRBD1	TGTGCCAGAACGAACCGGGGGGACAGGGTGACCGGGGAGCTGTTTTTT	CARTNRGDRVTGELFF
TRBV7-9	.	TRBJ2-7	.	TGTTCCAGCAGCCCAAATTGGAAGACAAAAGCTGGCGCCTACGAGCAGTACTTC	CSSSPNWKTKAGAYEQYF
TRBV2	.	TRBJ2-7	TRBD1	TGTGCCAGCAGGGATACAGGGGGCCTCTACGAGCAGTACTTC	CASRDTGGLYEQYF
TRBV6-1	.	TRBJ2-1	TRBD1	TGTGCCAGCAGCGAGGACAGGGTAGCTGGCAATGAGCAGTTCTTC	CASSEDRVAGNEQFF
TRBV15	few	TRBJ2-7	.	TGTGCCACCAGCAGAGATAGACAACAGCAGTACTTC	CATSRDRQQQYF
TRBV10-3	.	TRBJ2-3	.	TGTGCCATCACGGCGGGACAGAACACAGATACGCAGTATTTT	CAITAGQNTDTQYF
TRBV30	.	TRBJ1-6	.	TGTGCCTGGATTCCCGGGCAGGGTATTTCACCCCTCCACTTT	CAWIPGQGISPLHF
TRBV6-5	once	TRBJ2-7	TRBD2	TGTGCCAGCAGTTACGAAACTAGCGGGAGTTACGAGCAGTACTTC	CASSYETSGSYEQYF
TRBV4-1	few	TRBJ2-1	TRBD2	TGCGCCAGCAGCCACGCCTATAGACTAGCGGGAAGGAATGAGCAGTTCTTC	CASSHAYRLAGRNEQFF
TRBV28	once	TRBJ1-5	.	TGTGCCAGCAGCCCGTCGACAGGCCTTGCGTTTTCTAATCAGCCCCAGCATTTT	CASSPSTGLAFSNQPQHF
TRBV19	.	TRBJ2-1	TRBD2	TGTGCCAGTAGTATCGGACTAGCGGGTTACAATGAGCAGTTCTTC	CASSIGLAGYNEQFF
TRBV28	.	TRBJ1-1	.	TGTGCCAGCAGTTTAACAGGGCCTGAAGCTTTCTTT	CASSLTGPEAFF
TRBV5-6	.	TRBJ2-7	TRBD1	TGTGCCAGCAGCTCGGGGACAGGGGGGAGCTCCGAGCAGTACTTC	CASSSGTGGSSEQYF
TRBV5-1	.	TRBJ2-5	TRBD2	TGCGCCAGCAGCTTGGGTGCTAGCGGCCAAGAGACCCAGTACTTC	CASSLGASGQETQYF
TRBV29-1	.	TRBJ1-2	.	TGCAGCGCCAACACAAAAAGGGGGGGGTATGGCTACACCTTC	CSANTKRGGYGYTF
TRBV5-1	few	TRBJ2-7	TRBD1	TGCGCCAGCAGCTCCGGACAGGGGGGGACCTACGAGCAGTACTTC	CASSSGQGGTYEQYF
TRBV7-9	.	TRBJ1-2	.	TGTGCCAGCAGCTTAGTTACGGGGTTGGATGGCTACACCTTC	CASSLVTGLDGYTF
TRBV6-5	.	TRBJ2-5	.	TGTGCCAGCAGTCGAGTCGGAGAGACCCAGTACTTC	CASSRVGETQYF
TRBV6-6	.	TRBJ1-5	.	TGTGCCAGCAGTTTGGGGGAGGGTCAGCCCCAGCATTTT	CASSLGEGQPQHF
TRBV7-8	.	TRBJ1-1	.	TGTGCCAGCAGCTTAGTTTTCGGGAACACTGAAGCTTTCTTT	CASSLVFGNTEAFF
TRBV7-7	.	TRBJ2-1	TRBD2	TGTGCCAGCAGTCGGGGGGGGGAACCCTACAATGAGCAGTTCTTC	CASSRGGEPYNEQFF
TRBV5-1	.	TRBJ2-1	.	TGCGCCAGCAGATGGGGAGCCTCACCCAATGAGCAGTTCTTC	CASRWGASPNEQFF